The clone carrying this T cell receptor beta chain was found once. The antigen is not known. The sample belongs to a study of T-cell memory formation after mild COVID-19. Study observations and caveats: Whereas later expanders leaned CD4+, clones contracting day 15 to 85 showed a balanced CD4/CD8 makeup. Pre-infection memory already had some responding clones, implying cross-reactive memory joined.

Libraries for TCRalpha and TCRbeta carried sample barcodes and unique molecular identifiers via 5'RACE. TCRdb re-called the 5' RACE reads with MiXCR, one entry per CDR3 protein. The sample records under 300,000 distinct CDR3 sequences, roughly 17% being singletons. The CDR3 covers 15 residues. Germline V lookup: CDR1 SGHKS, CDR2 YYEKEE (reference sequence). With 0 bases removed from V and 9 bases from J, the gap between germline ends came to 13 bases. The rearrangement joins TRBV5-5 to TRBJ1-6, with a tentative D call TRBD1 (6 bases). Material for sequencing was PBMCs or a T cell subset sorted from them (not recorded which). This receptor was taken from a man aged 18 to 30 who had mild COVID-19 (a few samples of this study predate the infection). Cell type and time point are not known. Here the CDR3 reads CASSLAFQDSSPLHF. The CDR3 bases are TGTGCCAGCAGCTTGGCCTTCCAGGACAGTTCACCCCTCCACTTT.